This TCR beta chain was identified during a study of CD8 T cells in ankylosing spondylitis. Study conclusions and caveats: For ankylosing spondylitis blood, a TCR beta motif of 7 or 8 highly homologous variants appeared characteristic. Reactive arthritis synovial fluid and blood previously showed some of these motif variants.

The germline V gene encodes CDR1 SGHDN and CDR2 FVKESK. Trimming took 3 bases from V and 10 from J, leaving 12 bases between them. This CDR3 has 12 residues. TCRdb re-derived calls from the 5' RACE reads in MiXCR, one entry per CDR3 protein. Among around 130,000 distinct CDR3 sequences listed, roughly 6.6% were seen once. This clonotype was recorded many times. The antigen remains unidentified. Sequencing was carried out using blood, either unsorted or a sorted T cell fraction (not recorded which). The source of this sequence is a male donor with ankylosing spondylitis or in good health (not recorded which). The chain is built from TRBV14 and TRBJ1-1; the D gene is possibly TRBD1 (5 bases). The CDR3 is CASSQQPGGAFF. CDR3 coding DNA: TGTGCCAGCAGCCAGCAGCCGGGGGGAGCTTTCTTT.